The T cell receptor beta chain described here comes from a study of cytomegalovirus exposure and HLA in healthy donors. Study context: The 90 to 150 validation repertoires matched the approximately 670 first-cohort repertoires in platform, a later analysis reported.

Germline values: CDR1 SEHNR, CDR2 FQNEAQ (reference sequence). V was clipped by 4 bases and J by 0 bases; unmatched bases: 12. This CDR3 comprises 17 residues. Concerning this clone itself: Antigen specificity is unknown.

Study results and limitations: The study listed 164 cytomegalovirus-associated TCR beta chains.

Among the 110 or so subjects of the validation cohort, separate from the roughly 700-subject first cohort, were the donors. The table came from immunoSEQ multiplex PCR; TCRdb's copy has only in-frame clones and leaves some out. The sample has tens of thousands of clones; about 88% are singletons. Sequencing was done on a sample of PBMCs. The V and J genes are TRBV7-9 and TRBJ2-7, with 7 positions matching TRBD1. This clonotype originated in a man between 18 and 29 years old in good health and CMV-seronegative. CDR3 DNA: TGTGCCAGCAGCTCCCCGACTCCGGGACAGTCCTCCTACGAGCAGTACTTC. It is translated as CASSSPTPGQSSYEQYF. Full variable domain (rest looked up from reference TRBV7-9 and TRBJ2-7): DTGVSQNPRHKITKRGQNVTFRCDPISEHNRLYWYRQTLGQGPEFLTYFQNEAQLEKSRLLSDRFSAERPKGSFSTLEIQRTEQGDSAMYLCASSSPTPGQSSYEQYFGPGTRLTVT.